This T cell receptor (beta chain) was recorded in a study of T cells in Graves' hyperthyroidism and ophthalmopathy. There are a few counts of this clonotype. The antigen is not known. Uncontrolled infection, other autoimmune disease, pregnancy and lactation each barred patients from inclusion. Extraction of PBMCs used 8 to 10 ml of fresh peripheral blood. Broader study findings: Clonotypes that were expanded in thyroid above 0.001 mostly appeared in blood too.

Germline trimming cut 8 bases from V and 6 bases from J; bases unmatched to any gene: 9. The CDR3 totals 14 residues. Germline V gene data show CDR1 as SGHAT and CDR2 as FQDESV (reference sequence). Using RNA transcripts as the source, TCR beta CDR3 regions were amplified. The HTBI primer set served for first-round RT-PCR of the TCR CDR3. TCRdb reprocessed the multiplex PCR reads via MiXCR and lists one record per CDR3 protein. Of approximately 570,000 distinct CDR3 sequences in the sample, about 20% were seen once. The chain carries TRBV11-1 and TRBJ2-2; 7 bases fit TRBD1. This clonotype originated in a man between 40 and 49 years old with Graves' ophthalmopathy. The sample comprised blood. Written as DNA, the CDR3 is TGTGCCAGCGGGATAGACAGGGTGGCCGGGGAGCTGTTTTTT. It translates to CASGIDRVAGELFF.